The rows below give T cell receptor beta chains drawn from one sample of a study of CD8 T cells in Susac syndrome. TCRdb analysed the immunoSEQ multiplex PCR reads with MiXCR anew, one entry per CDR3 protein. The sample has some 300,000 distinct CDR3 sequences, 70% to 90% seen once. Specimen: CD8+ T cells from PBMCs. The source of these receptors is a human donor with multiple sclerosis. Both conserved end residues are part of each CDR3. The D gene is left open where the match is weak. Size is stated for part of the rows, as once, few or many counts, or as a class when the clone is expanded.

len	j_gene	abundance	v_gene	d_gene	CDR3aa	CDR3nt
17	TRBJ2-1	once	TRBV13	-	CASSLLGAGVDQDEQFF	TGTGCCAGCAGCCTCCTCGGGGCAGGGGTGGACCAAGATGAGCAGTTCTTC
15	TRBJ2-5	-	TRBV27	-	CASSSTLSYQETQYF	TGTGCCAGCAGTTCGACTCTCTCGTACCAAGAGACCCAGTACTTC
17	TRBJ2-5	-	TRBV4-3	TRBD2	CASSQDEVAGVGETQYF	TGCGCCAGCAGCCAAGATGAGGTAGCGGGAGTTGGAGAGACCCAGTACTTC
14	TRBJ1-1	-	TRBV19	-	CASSIQGTYTEAFF	TGTGCCAGTAGTATCCAGGGGACATACACTGAAGCTTTCTTT
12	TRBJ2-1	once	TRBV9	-	CASSVSSVEQFF	TGTGCCAGCAGCGTATCGAGCGTTGAGCAGTTCTTC
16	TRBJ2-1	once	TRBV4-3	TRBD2	CASSQDLAGGPSEQFF	TGCGCCAGCAGCCAAGATCTAGCGGGAGGCCCATCTGAGCAGTTCTTC
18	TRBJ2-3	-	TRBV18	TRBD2	CASSPPGISGPLTDTQYF	TGTGCCAGCTCACCGCCCGGGATTAGCGGGCCTCTCACAGATACGCAGTATTTT
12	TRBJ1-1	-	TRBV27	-	CASSFRGTEAFF	TGTGCCAGCAGTTTCAGGGGAACTGAAGCTTTCTTT
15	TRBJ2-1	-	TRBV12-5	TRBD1	CASGPGQGADNEQFF	TGTGCTAGTGGCCCGGGACAGGGGGCAGACAATGAGCAGTTCTTC
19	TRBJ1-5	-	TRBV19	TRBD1	CACYSLWDRYVGSNQPQHF	TGTGCCTGCTACTCACTCTGGGACAGGTATGTGGGTAGCAATCAGCCCCAGCATTTT
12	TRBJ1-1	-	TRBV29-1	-	CSVPGENTEAFF	TGCAGCGTTCCCGGGGAGAACACTGAAGCTTTCTTT
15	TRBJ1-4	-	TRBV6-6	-	CASSYPVQGSEKLFF	TGTGCCAGCAGTTACCCCGTACAGGGAAGTGAAAAACTGTTTTTT
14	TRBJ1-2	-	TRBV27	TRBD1	CASRTTGQYYGYTF	TGTGCCAGCAGGACAACGGGACAGTATTATGGCTACACCTTC
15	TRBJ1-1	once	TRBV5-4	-	CASSLTGTRGNEAFF	TGTGCCAGCAGCTTGACCGGGACAAGGGGAAATGAAGCTTTCTTT
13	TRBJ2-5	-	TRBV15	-	CATSGGSTETQYF	TGTGCCACCAGCGGGGGTTCCACAGAGACCCAGTACTTC
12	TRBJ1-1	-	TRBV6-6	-	CASSYRQTEAFF	TGTGCCAGCAGTTACAGGCAGACTGAAGCTTTCTTT
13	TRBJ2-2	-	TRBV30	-	CAWSTGTVGELFF	TGTGCCTGGAGCACCGGGACGGTCGGGGAGCTGTTTTTT
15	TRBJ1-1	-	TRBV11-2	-	CASSVTGTMNTEAFF	TGTGCCAGCAGCGTTACCGGGACAATGAACACTGAAGCTTTCTTT
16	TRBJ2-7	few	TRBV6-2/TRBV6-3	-	CASSYPPPSPEDEQYF	TGTGCCAGCAGTTACCCGCCCCCGTCTCCTGAGGACGAGCAGTACTTC
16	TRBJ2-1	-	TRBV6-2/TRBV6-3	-	CASSSGSGWFYNEQFF	TGTGCCAGCAGTTCAGGTTCCGGGTGGTTCTACAATGAGCAGTTCTTC
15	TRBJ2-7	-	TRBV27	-	CASSYRSERGYEQYF	TGTGCCAGCAGTTATCGTTCGGAACGGGGCTACGAGCAGTACTTC
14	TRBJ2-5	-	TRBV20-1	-	CSAGAVATQETQYF	TGCAGTGCTGGCGCGGTCGCAACCCAAGAGACCCAGTACTTC
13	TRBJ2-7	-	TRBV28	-	CASTPLRYYEQYF	TGTGCCAGCACCCCGTTGCGGTACTACGAGCAGTACTTC
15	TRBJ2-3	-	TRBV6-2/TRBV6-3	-	CASSYSGSRSDTQYF	TGTGCCAGCAGTTACTCCGGGAGTCGGTCAGATACGCAGTATTTT
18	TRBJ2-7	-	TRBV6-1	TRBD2	CASSAYPGWREASYEQYF	TGTGCCAGCAGTGCATATCCCGGCTGGCGGGAGGCCTCCTACGAGCAGTACTTC
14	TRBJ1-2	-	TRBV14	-	CASSQVPVPYGYTF	TGTGCCAGCAGCCAAGTGCCGGTACCCTATGGCTACACCTTC
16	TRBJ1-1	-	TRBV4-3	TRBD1	CASSPKWDSLNTEAFF	TGCGCCAGCAGCCCCAAATGGGACAGTTTGAACACTGAAGCTTTCTTT
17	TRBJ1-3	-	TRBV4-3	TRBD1	CASSQEGDSLSGNTIYF	TGCGCCAGCAGCCAAGAGGGGGACAGCCTCTCTGGAAACACCATATATTTT
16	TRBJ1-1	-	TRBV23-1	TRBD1	CASSPSLGDRATEAFF	TGCGCCAGCAGTCCGTCGCTTGGGGACAGGGCCACTGAAGCTTTCTTT
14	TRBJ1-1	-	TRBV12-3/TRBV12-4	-	CASSLSLVGTEAFF	TGTGCCAGCAGTTTAAGCCTAGTCGGCACTGAAGCTTTCTTT
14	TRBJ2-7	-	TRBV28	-	CASSLIGETHEQYF	TGTGCCAGCAGTTTAATTGGTGAGACCCACGAGCAGTACTTC
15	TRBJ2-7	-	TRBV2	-	CASSEAASREHEQYF	TGTGCCAGCAGTGAAGCGGCATCCAGGGAACACGAGCAGTACTTC
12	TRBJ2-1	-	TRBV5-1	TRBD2	CASSLGLASRFF	TGCGCCAGCAGCCTAGGACTAGCTTCGCGGTTCTTC
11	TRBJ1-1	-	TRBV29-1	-	CSVEWDTEAFF	TGCAGCGTCGAGTGGGACACTGAAGCTTTCTTT
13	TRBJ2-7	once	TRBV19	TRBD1	CASSGTEHYEQYF	TGTGCCAGTAGTGGGACAGAACACTACGAGCAGTACTTC
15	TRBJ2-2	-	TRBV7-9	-	CASGDGPGGTGELFF	TGTGCCAGTGGGGATGGTCCAGGTGGCACCGGGGAGCTGTTTTTT
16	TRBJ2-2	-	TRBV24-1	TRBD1	CATSDWDRLNTGELFF	TGTGCCACCAGTGATTGGGACAGGTTGAACACCGGGGAGCTGTTTTTT
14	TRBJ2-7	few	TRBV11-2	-	CASSPPWPGYEQYF	TGTGCCAGCAGCCCCCCGTGGCCGGGTTACGAGCAGTACTTC
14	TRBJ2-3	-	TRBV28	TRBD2	CATRTKREEDTQYF	TGTGCCACCAGGACTAAACGGGAGGAAGATACGCAGTATTTT
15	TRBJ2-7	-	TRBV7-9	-	CASSPQGFGTYEQYF	TGTGCCAGCAGCCCCCAGGGCTTTGGGACCTACGAGCAGTACTTC
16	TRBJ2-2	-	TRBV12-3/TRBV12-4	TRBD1	CASSSAPGQITGELFF	TGTGCCAGCAGTTCTGCCCCGGGACAGATCACCGGGGAGCTGTTTTTT
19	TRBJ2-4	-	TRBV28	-	CASSLRGNSFGLAKNIQYF	TGTGCCAGCAGTTTAAGGGGTAACTCGTTCGGGCTAGCCAAAAACATTCAGTACTTC
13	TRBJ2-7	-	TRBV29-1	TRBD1	CSVLGQASYEQYF	TGCAGCGTTCTTGGACAGGCCTCCTACGAGCAGTACTTC
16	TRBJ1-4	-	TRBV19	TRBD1	CASSISGTGEGEKLFF	TGTGCCAGTAGTATATCCGGGACAGGGGAAGGAGAAAAACTGTTTTTT